This TCR beta chain was identified in a study of CD8 T cells in ankylosing spondylitis. This clonotype was seen a few times. TCRdb passed the 5' RACE reads through MiXCR, listing each CDR3 protein once. The profile shows 250,000 or so distinct CDR3 sequences, roughly 25% of them singletons. The sequenced sample consisted of blood, either unsorted or a sorted T cell fraction (not recorded which). This TCR came from a male donor with ankylosing spondylitis or in good health (not recorded which).

CDR3 sequence: CASSWSVQGGYTF. The DNA for the CDR3 is TGTGCCAGCAGTTGGAGCGTACAGGGGGGCTACACCTTC. The V and J genes are TRBV12-3 or TRBV12-4 and TRBJ1-2; TRBD1 matches 7 bases. The CDR3 consists of 13 residues. V was pared by 4 bases and J by 8 bases, with 7 bases of the junction left unmatched.